This T cell receptor (beta chain) was profiled in a study of blood T cells in healthy people across ages. In its sample, this clonotype was seen a few times. With a J-beta primer mix and a sample-barcoded 5' primer, a second PCR ran about 7 to 12 cycles. Via MiXCR, TCRdb re-called the 5' RACE reads, giving one row per CDR3 protein. This sample has approximately 830,000 distinct CDR3 sequences; 62% occur once, and the top ten carry 25% to 30%. CDR1 is MNHEY, CDR2 SVGAGI, per germline. CDR3 length: 18 amino acids. V dropped 2 bases and J dropped 2 bases, with 16 bases sitting between them. Sequences were obtained from blood. The receptor's source is a young man in good health. This chain uses TRBV6-5 with TRBJ2-6; D possibly matches TRBD1 or TRBD2 (6 bases each). The CDR3 DNA follows: TGTGCCAGCAGTTACATTTGGGCAGGGGAGGCTGGGGCCAACGTCCTGACTTTC. Translating it yields CASSYIWAGEAGANVLTF.